These 13 T cell receptor beta chains originate from one sample sequenced in a study of cytomegalovirus exposure and HLA in healthy donors. Produced via immunoSEQ multiplex PCR; TCRdb's table is partial and in-frame only. The profile shows about 130,000 clones, roughly 87% of them singletons. Sequencing was performed on PBMCs. The receptors here all came from a woman aged 18-30 years in good health and CMV-seronegative.

This rearrangement joins TRBV7-9 to TRBJ1-2; 9 positions agree with TRBD1. The V segment lost 5 bases and the J segment 4 bases; nucleotides outside the gene matches: 8. The CDR3 runs 15 residues. Germline CDR1 SEHNR, CDR2 FQNEAQ (reference sequence). CDR3 coding DNA: TGTGCCAGCAGCACGACAGGGGGAGGTAGCTATGGCTACACCTTC. This encodes CASSTTGGGSYGYTF.

This clone was counted only a few times. The V gene is TRBV10-1, the J gene TRBJ2-2; 7 bases agree with TRBD1. Germline trimming cut 6 bases from V and 3 bases from J; bases unmatched to any gene: 4. Looked up from germline, CDR1 is WNHNN and CDR2 is SYGVQD (reference sequence). The length of the CDR3 is 14 residues. The CDR3 DNA follows: TGCGCCAGCAGAGGGGACAGATACACCGGGGAGCTGTTTTTT. Translating gives CASRGDRYTGELFF.

The V call is TRBV29-1, the J call TRBJ2-3; 15 bases align to TRBD2. Trimming took 1 base from V and 2 from J; bases not matched to a gene: 4. The CDR3 sequence is 17 residues long. Germline V gives CDR1 SQVTM, CDR2 ANQGSEA. The CDR3 bases are TGCAGCGTTGAAGGGGGACTAGCGGGGGGTGCCACAGATACGCAGTATTTT. Protein sequence: CSVEGGLAGGATDTQYF.

The chain joins TRBV5-4 to TRBJ2-3; 9 nucleotides align to TRBD1. CDR3 size: 16 residues. The J segment lost 6 bases and the V segment lost 4 bases, leaving 12 bases of the junction unmatched. Germline CDR1 and CDR2: SGHNT and YYREEE (reference sequence). CDR3 nucleotides: TGTGCCAGCAGCCATGCAACAGGGGGCTTTGACGATACGCAGTATTTT. Translating gives CASSHATGGFDDTQYF.

The chain joins TRBV6-6 to TRBJ1-5; tentative D call: TRBD1 (6 bases). CDR1 and CDR2 from the germline V gene are MNHNY and SVGAGI (reference sequence). CDR3 size: 16 residues. Between the trimmed V and J ends, which lost 6 bases and 0 bases, there was a span of 15 bases. The CDR3 DNA sequence: TGTGCCAGCAGAAGCAGGGGCAAGGGTAGCAATCAGCCCCAGCATTTT. Its protein is CASRSRGKGSNQPQHF.

This clone was seen only a few times. The genes are TRBV5-1 and TRBJ2-5, with TRBD2 matching 14 bases. V gave up 0 bases and J gave up 2 bases; unmatched junction bases: 0. This CDR3 contains 16 residues. In germline, CDR1 is SGHRS, CDR2 YFSETQ. CDR3 residues: CASSLGLAGGQETQYF. CDR3 DNA: TGCGCCAGCAGCTTGGGACTAGCGGGGGGGCAAGAGACCCAGTACTTC. The variable domain in full, with the rest retrieved from reference TRBV5-1 and TRBJ2-5, is KAGVTQTPRYLIKTRGQQVTLSCSPISGHRSVSWYQQTPGQGLQFLFEYFSETQRNKGNFPGRFSGRQFSNSRSEMNVSTLELGDSALYLCASSLGLAGGQETQYFGPGTRLLVL.

The gene calls are TRBV29-1 and TRBJ2-5, with D hard to call. The CDR3 runs to 12 residues. Germline-derived CDR1 and CDR2 are SQVTM and ANQGSEA. V was trimmed by 3 bases and J by 5 bases, leaving 10 bases between them. The CDR3: CSVDPGLETQYF. DNA of the CDR3: TGCAGCGTTGACCCAGGTCTTGAGACCCAGTACTTC.

The rearrangement uses TRBV7-9 and TRBJ1-2; D remains unclear. The CDR3 is 15 residues long. V lost 9 bases and J lost 0, with 17 bases in between. Germline V gene data show CDR1 as SEHNR and CDR2 as FQNEAQ (reference sequence). The CDR3 bases are TGTGCCAGTACTACTGGGAGAACCACTAACTATGGCTACACCTTC. Translation gives CASTTGRTTNYGYTF.

The V and J genes are TRBV15 and TRBJ2-5; 7 bases are a match to TRBD1. J was trimmed by 12 bases and V by 1 base; bases with no gene match: 14. The CDR3 spans 15 residues. CDR1 LNHNV and CDR2 YYDKDF come from the germline V gene (reference sequence). CDR3 sequence: CATSRGLLGQHFKYF. The DNA for the CDR3 is TGTGCCACCAGCAGAGGTTTGTTGGGACAGCACTTTAAGTACTTC.

The CDR3 DNA reads as TGTGCCAGCAGCTCACGAGGGAGTGAAGCTTTCTTT. This codes for CASSSRGSEAFF. The rearrangement links TRBV11-2 to TRBJ1-1; D gene ambiguous. The germline V gene encodes CDR1 SGHAT and CDR2 FQNNGV. Trimming removed 4 bases from V and 7 bases from J, with 10 bases in between. The CDR3 is 12 amino acids.

The chain uses TRBV5-8 and TRBJ2-2, with 10 bases matching TRBD1. V dropped 7 bases and J dropped 2; count of bases not matched to a gene: 2. Germline-derived CDR1 and CDR2 are SGHTS and YDEGEE. The CDR3 totals 14 residues. Written as DNA, the CDR3 is TGTGCCAGCCGACAGGGGGCAAACACCGGGGAGCTGTTTTTT. This encodes CASRQGANTGELFF.

The J gene is TRBJ2-2, the V gene TRBV29-1; no reliable D call. Trimming left V 5 bases short and J 6 bases short, with 16 bases between. The CDR3 contains 14 residues. Per the germline V gene, CDR1 is SQVTM and CDR2 is ANQGSEA. CDR3 sequence reads: CSVLGYRSAGELFF. CDR3 in DNA: TGCAGCGTTCTCGGCTATAGGAGTGCCGGGGAGCTGTTTTTT.

The chain recombines TRBV6-4 with TRBJ2-1, with D perhaps TRBD1 (5 bases). The CDR3 is 15 amino acids. Germline CDR1 is MRHNA and CDR2 is SNTAGT. Between the trimmed V and J ends, which lost 6 bases and 2 bases, there was a span of 14 bases. CDR3 DNA: TGTGCCAGCAGCACAGAGCAGGGTCCCTACAATGAGCAGTTCTTC. The encoded protein is CASSTEQGPYNEQFF.